The present T cell receptor beta chain was sequenced within a study of blood T cell repertoires in COVID-19. Overall study context: Acute and convalescent COVID-19 samples came from the United States, Italy and Spain. The analysed material was cDNA or gDNA that came from T cells, B-cell-depleted T cells, or PBMCs.

Original analysis: Reference gene primer amplification yielded estimated nucleated cell counts. Clones were read by immunoSEQ multiplex PCR, and TCRdb kept only the in-frame ones, dropping some. The V and J calls and clone size were taken over from that table, and D and trimming were inferred from the DNA. The data hold approximately 180,000 clones, with about 80% observed a single time. This clone has just a few counts. The CDR3 loop spans 15 amino acids. Germline V gene data show CDR1 as MNHEY and CDR2 as SVGAGI. Losses at the gene ends were 3 bases for V and 6 bases for J; bases not matched to a gene: 11.

Sequenced material: peripheral blood. The V and J genes are TRBV6-5 and TRBJ2-7; TRBD2 aligns across 7 bases. The origin of this receptor is a woman in her seventies with acute or convalescent COVID-19. The CDR3 DNA follows: TGTGCCAGCAGTTATGGCGTCGGGGGGAGTAGCGAGCAGTACTTC. It specifies CASSYGVGGSSEQYF.